One sample yielded the 27 T cell receptor beta chains listed below, sequenced in a study of CD8+ T cells in alopecia areata. Sequencing templates came from extracted RNA that was reverse transcribed into cDNA. Assay: immunoSEQ multiplex PCR; the TCRdb copy retains only in-frame clones and omits some. The sample has around 160,000 clones, 75% to 90% seen once. The starting material was CD8+ T cells sorted from blood, obtained at week 0. Every receptor here comes from a human donor with alopecia areata.

This chain joins TRBV27 and TRBJ2-2; D unclear. The CDR3 runs 13 residues. In germline, CDR1 is MNHEY, CDR2 SMNVEV (reference sequence). Between the trimmed V and J ends, which lost 4 bases and 0 bases, there was a span of 3 bases. CDR3 protein: CASSYANTGELFF. The DNA for the CDR3 is TGTGCCAGCAGTTACGCGAACACCGGGGAGCTGTTTTTT.

The chain's CDR3 is CATSRFSGNEQFF. The CDR3 DNA sequence: TGTGCCACCAGCAGATTCAGCGGCAATGAGCAGTTCTTC. The rearrangement joins TRBV15 to TRBJ2-1; perhaps TRBD2 as D (5 bases). Trimming pared 2 bases from V and 6 bases from J, leaving 8 bases between. CDR3 length equals 13 residues. Germline CDR1 reads LNHNV; CDR2 reads YYDKDF (reference sequence).

J is TRBJ2-7 and V is TRBV29-1; 7 bases fit TRBD1. Germline V gene data show CDR1 as SQVTM and CDR2 as ANQGSEA. The trim removed 3 bases at V and 5 bases at J, leaving 4 bases unmatched. The CDR3 runs to 12 residues. This CDR3 reads CSVDEGADEQYF. The CDR3 region has the DNA TGCAGCGTTGATGAGGGGGCCGACGAGCAGTACTTC.

The V gene is TRBV7-2, the J gene TRBJ2-3; D not resolved. The CDR3 is 12 residues long. Germline loops: CDR1 SGHTA, CDR2 FQGNSA. Trimming pared 2 bases from V and 6 bases from J, leaving 6 bases between. The CDR3 spells CASSLWSDTQYF. DNA of the CDR3: TGTGCCAGCAGCTTATGGTCGGATACGCAGTATTTT.

The V and J genes are TRBV7-2 and TRBJ2-7; a possible D gene is TRBD2 (5 bases). The CDR3 consists of 12 residues. Germline-derived CDR1 and CDR2 are SGHTA and FQGNSA. V lost 7 bases and J lost 6, with 13 bases in between. Written as DNA, the CDR3 is TGTGCCAGCACCCCAAGCGGTAGCGAGCAGTACTTC. Its protein product is CASTPSGSEQYF.

The rearrangement links TRBV4-1 to TRBJ2-2; D not certain. The CDR3 contains 14 residues. V dropped 0 bases and J dropped 5 bases, with 7 bases sitting between them. CDR1 and CDR2 (germline): MGHRA, YSYEKL. DNA for the CDR3: TGCGCCAGCAGCCAAGAGGAAAGAACCGGGGAGCTGTTTTTT. Translation gives CASSQEERTGELFF.

This sequence joins TRBV10-1 and TRBJ1-2; 7 nucleotides match TRBD1. The V gene's germline CDR1 is WNHNN and CDR2 SYGVQD (reference sequence). The V segment lost 5 bases and the J segment 7 bases; nucleotides outside the gene matches: 13. CDR3 size: 15 residues. The CDR3 nucleotides are TGCGCCAGCAGTAAACAGGGGTCGAGGTTACTTGGCTACACCTTC. It is translated as CASSKQGSRLLGYTF.

The chain uses TRBV5-1 and TRBJ2-1, with 7 bases identical to TRBD1. The CDR3 loop spans 16 amino acids. Germline CDR1 and CDR2: SGHRS and YFSETQ. V was clipped by 2 bases and J by 1 base; unmatched bases: 6. The CDR3 reads CASSFRDRYSYNEQFF. As DNA, the CDR3 is TGCGCCAGCAGCTTCCGGGACAGATATTCCTACAATGAGCAGTTCTTC.

The rearrangement links TRBV19 to TRBJ2-7; 9 nucleotides line up with TRBD2. The V and J ends lost 2 bases and 2 bases, in that order; junction bases with no gene match: 4. The CDR3 consists of 15 residues. Germline loops: CDR1 LNHDA, CDR2 SQIVND (reference sequence). The CDR3 is CASSIMAGGPYEQYF. As DNA, the CDR3 is TGTGCCAGTAGTATAATGGCGGGAGGGCCCTACGAGCAGTACTTC.

In this sample, this clone turned up a few times. V usage is TRBV7-9 and J usage is TRBJ2-3; D not resolved. Looked up from germline, CDR1 is SEHNR and CDR2 is FQNEAQ (reference sequence). The CDR3 totals 14 residues. Trimming left V 5 bases short and J 5 bases short, with 14 bases between. CDR3 nucleotide sequence: TGTGCCAGCAGCCCGATCCCCTCTAGAGATACGCAGTATTTT. This translates into CASSPIPSRDTQYF.

The chain combines TRBV29-1 with TRBJ1-2; D is perhaps TRBD1 (5 bases). V lost 1 base and J lost 3, with 9 bases in between. CDR1 is SQVTM, CDR2 ANQGSEA, per germline. The CDR3 runs 13 residues. The CDR3 DNA reads TGCAGCGTTGAAGTACCAGGGTACTATGGCTACACCTTC. Translated: CSVEVPGYYGYTF. Based on the CDR3 plus reference TRBV29-1 and TRBJ1-2, the full variable domain is SAVISQKPSRDICQRGTSLTIQCQVDSQVTMMFWYRQQPGQSLTLIATANQGSEATYESGFVIDKFPISRPNLTFSTLTVSNMSPEDSSIYLCSVEVPGYYGYTFGSGTRLTVV.

The chain is built from TRBV30 and TRBJ2-1; possible D gene TRBD2, 6 bases. This CDR3 is 13 amino acids long. Trimming cost V 4 bases and J 7 bases, with 14 bases left between them. CDR1 GTSNPN and CDR2 SVGIG come from the germline V gene (reference sequence). Here the CDR3 reads CAWTPEGLNEQFF. CDR3 in DNA: TGTGCCTGGACCCCGGAGGGATTGAATGAGCAGTTCTTC.

The chain carries TRBV13 and TRBJ2-1, with D perhaps matching TRBD1 (5 bases). Germline-derived CDR1 and CDR2 are PRHDT and FYEKMQ (reference sequence). Trimming left V 6 bases short and J 3 bases short, with 9 bases between. This CDR3 contains 13 residues. The CDR3 DNA reads as TGTGCCAGCAGTTCAGACAGCTACAATGAGCAGTTCTTC. Translation gives CASSSDSYNEQFF.

The chain employs TRBV29-1 and TRBJ2-3; TRBD2 agrees at 9 bases. This CDR3 is 14 amino acids long. The germline gives CDR1 SQVTM, CDR2 ANQGSEA. Losses at the gene ends were 6 bases for V and 2 bases for J; bases not matched to a gene: 6. CDR3 in amino acids: CSVGLAPYTDTQYF. CDR3 in DNA: TGCAGCGTAGGACTAGCGCCTTACACAGATACGCAGTATTTT.

The rearrangement uses TRBV4-1 and TRBJ2-7, with D possibly matching TRBD1 (5 bases). The CDR3 sequence is 14 residues long. V dropped 4 bases and J dropped 4 bases, with 14 bases sitting between them. Germline V lookup: CDR1 MGHRA, CDR2 YSYEKL. CDR3 DNA: TGCGCCAGCAGCCGGGGCAGAGGCACGTACGAGCAGTACTTC. Encoded protein: CASSRGRGTYEQYF.

This rearrangement joins TRBV23-1 to TRBJ2-5; D perhaps matches TRBD2 (6 bases). The DNA end is a closer match to TRBJ2-7, so the J assignment may be wrong. TRBV23-1 qualifies as an ORF whose function is uncertain. CDR3 length: 12 residues. In DNA, the CDR3 is TGCGCCAGCAGTCAATCGGGGGGCGAGCAGTACTTC. Protein product: CASSQSGGEQYF.

The chain couples TRBV19 to TRBJ2-1; TRBD2 aligns across 7 bases. The CDR3 contains 16 residues. Germline assignment: CDR1 LNHDA and CDR2 SQIVND (reference sequence). Trimming cost V 2 bases and J 5 bases; bases outside gene matches: 9. The CDR3 DNA reads TGTGCCAGTAGTATACCCCCTTGGGAGGGAAACAATGAGCAGTTCTTC. This gives the protein CASSIPPWEGNNEQFF.

J is TRBJ2-2 and V is TRBV27; D gene ambiguous. Per the germline V gene, CDR1 is MNHEY and CDR2 is SMNVEV (reference sequence). This CDR3 region has 11 residues. The V and J ends lost 4 bases and 11 bases respectively, with 8 bases between them. The CDR3 region is CASSSGSELFF. CDR3 DNA: TGTGCCAGCAGTTCCGGGTCCGAGCTGTTTTTT.

The gene calls are TRBV10-3 and TRBJ2-1; 7 bases fit TRBD2. The CDR3 sequence is 13 residues long. Unmatched junction bases numbered 6, after V lost 7 bases and J lost 6 bases. Germline values: CDR1 ENHRY, CDR2 SYGVKD. The CDR3 nucleotides are TGTGCCATCAATGACGGGGGGACCAATGAGCAGTTCTTC. Translation gives CAINDGGTNEQFF.

CDR3 loop: CASSLAAAVGYGYTF. CDR3 DNA: TGTGCCAGCAGCTTGGCCGCGGCGGTGGGCTATGGCTACACCTTC. The V and J genes are TRBV5-6 and TRBJ1-2; D call uncertain. Germline-derived CDR1 and CDR2 are SGHDT and YYEEEE. The CDR3 length is 15 residues. V was clipped by 0 bases and J by 4 bases, with 13 bases between them.

This clone was detected only a few times. This sequence joins TRBV2 and TRBJ1-2; D is unresolved. V gave up 4 bases and J gave up 2 bases, with 8 bases separating them. The CDR3 length is 13 residues. Germline V CDR1 and CDR2: SNHLY, FYNNEI. CDR3 DNA: TGTGCCAGCAGTGCCGACGGCAACTATGGCTACACCTTC. This encodes CASSADGNYGYTF.

This clone has only one observation. This chain uses TRBV12-5 with TRBJ2-1; 7 bases are shared with TRBD2. The germline CDR1 and CDR2 sequences are LGHNT and FRNRAP. The CDR3 covers 16 residues. V gave up 1 base and J gave up 8 bases; unmatched junction bases: 11. This CDR3 reads CASGLGRSGAVDEQFF. The CDR3 region has the DNA TGTGCTAGTGGTTTGGGTAGGAGCGGGGCCGTCGATGAGCAGTTCTTC.

Concerning this clone: The sample contains more than one DNA sequence encoding this CDR3. The rearrangement joins TRBV4-1 to TRBJ2-5; TRBD2 might be the D (5 bases). Germline CDR1 reads MGHRA; CDR2 reads YSYEKL. The CDR3 covers 15 residues. Trimming stripped 1 base from V and 4 bases from J, with 13 bases between. CDR3 coding DNA: TGCGCCAGCAGCCAAGCCCGGACTCTGGGAGAGACCCAGTACTTC. Its protein product is CASSQARTLGETQYF.

This clone was seen once. The genes are TRBV4-1 and TRBJ2-5; possibly TRBD1 for D (6 bases). The CDR3 is 13 residues long. The V end lost 5 bases, the J end lost 2 bases, and 9 bases lay between the germline ends. The germline gives CDR1 MGHRA, CDR2 YSYEKL. The CDR3 here is CASSSTGQETQYF. CDR3 DNA sequence: TGCGCCAGCAGCTCTACAGGGCAAGAGACCCAGTACTTC.

The J gene is TRBJ2-3, the V gene TRBV5-6, with TRBD1 identical over 7 bases. V shed 4 bases, J shed 5 bases, and the junction held 13 bases outside the gene matches. The length of the CDR3 is 16 residues. Germline assignment: CDR1 SGHDT and CDR2 YYEEEE. The CDR3 bases are TGTGCCAGCAGCCCCCTCAAGACAGGGTCCGGAGATACGCAGTATTTT. It encodes CASSPLKTGSGDTQYF.

The V call is TRBV27, the J call TRBJ2-5, with 7 bases that match TRBD1. V was pared by 4 bases and J by 4 bases, with 6 bases of the junction left unmatched. This CDR3 is 14 amino acids long. Germline V gene lookup returns CDR1 MNHEY and CDR2 SMNVEV (reference sequence). CDR3: CASSSGTDGETQYF. CDR3 coding DNA: TGTGCCAGCAGTTCTGGGACAGATGGAGAGACCCAGTACTTC.

This clone was observed once. A junction boundary mismatches the germline segment, possibly from a read error. The chain carries TRBV27 and TRBJ2-1, with D unresolved. Germline CDR1 MNHEY, CDR2 SMNVEV (reference sequence). CDR3 size: 12 residues. The chain's CDR3 is CASGFSTNEQFF. For the CDR3, the DNA is TGTGCCAGCGGTTTCTCCACCAATGAGCAGTTCTTC.